The next 7 T cell receptor beta chains were all read from a single sample in a study of T cells in Graves' hyperthyroidism and ophthalmopathy (dated by TCRdb to the late 2010s). Receptor libraries were prepared by multiplex PCR. Reads for this sample came from an Illumina HiSeq 2000. Amplification of TCR beta CDR3 regions was carried out from RNA transcripts. For the first round of RT-PCR on the TCR CDR3, the HTBI primer set was used together with the Qiagen OneStep RT-PCR kit. The raw public data were reprocessed by TCRdb itself: fastp quality trimming at Q25, MiXCR clonotype calling, in-frame beta chains only. For every CDR3 protein sequence, its rows merge into one entry that carries the most common genes and DNA. The sample table shows hundreds of thousands of distinct CDR3 sequences, and about 15% are seen once. In total, the top ten clones hold around 24% of the sample. Sequenced sample: blood. The receptors shown here come from a young woman with Graves' hyperthyroidism.

V gene TRBV10-3 combines with J gene TRBJ2-7, with 8 bases aligning to TRBD1. The CDR3 is 14 amino acids. Germline assignment: CDR1 ENHRY and CDR2 SYGVKD. V shed 3 bases, J shed 6 bases, and the junction held 7 bases outside the gene matches. CDR3 region: CAISEGDRGSEQYF. The CDR3 DNA reads as TGTGCCATCAGTGAAGGAGACAGGGGAAGCGAGCAGTACTTC.

The chain couples TRBV27 to TRBJ2-2; D gene uncertain. This CDR3 has 16 amino acids. Germline V gene data show CDR1 as MNHEY and CDR2 as SMNVEV (reference sequence). V shed 2 bases and J shed 2 bases, with 12 bases lying between them. The CDR3 DNA follows: TGTGCCAGCAGTTTAAGGTCCCTTCCTAACACCGGGGAGCTGTTTTTT. Translated, it gives CASSLRSLPNTGELFF.

The chain employs TRBV10-3 and TRBJ2-5; D is possibly TRBD2 (6 bases). Trimming pared 3 bases from V and 9 bases from J, leaving 14 bases between. The germline CDR1 and CDR2 sequences are ENHRY and SYGVKD. The CDR3 extends over 13 amino acids. CDR3 DNA sequence: TGTGCCATCAGTGAAAGTGAAGGGACTGCCCAGTACTTC. Residues: CAISESEGTAQYF.

The rearrangement uses TRBV19 and TRBJ2-2; D remains ambiguous. Germline-derived CDR1 and CDR2 are LNHDA and SQIVND (reference sequence). The CDR3 has 15 amino acids. V dropped 5 bases and J dropped 3 bases, with 13 bases sitting between them. CDR3 DNA: TGTGCCAGTAGTGTGACAAGGGCCGACACCGGGGAGCTGTTTTTT. This translates into CASSVTRADTGELFF.

This clonotype was seen repeatedly, ten times or more. CDR3 in amino acids: CASRGRGAGGPNEQYF. The CDR3 coding sequence is TGTGCCAGCAGGGGCCGAGGAGCGGGAGGGCCTAACGAGCAGTACTTC. The chain combines TRBV6-1 with TRBJ2-7; 10 nucleotides agree with TRBD2. The V and J ends lost 6 bases and 5 bases, in that order; junction bases with no gene match: 13. Per the germline V gene, CDR1 is MNHNS and CDR2 is SASEGT. The CDR3 spans 16 residues.

This clonotype has a handful of counts. The chain couples TRBV7-3 to TRBJ1-4; D possibly corresponds to TRBD1 (5 bases). There are 15 residues in the CDR3. Germline CDR1 and CDR2: SGHTA and FQGTGA. Trimming took off 1 base at V and 3 bases at J, with 9 bases between the two ends. Here the CDR3 DNA reads TGTGCCAGCAGCTTAAATGGCAGGGCTAATGAAAAACTGTTTTTT. It specifies CASSLNGRANEKLFF.

This clonotype was seen at least ten times. The rearrangement uses TRBV5-6 and TRBJ2-7; 8 bases agree with TRBD1. Germline CDR1 reads SGHDT; CDR2 reads YYEEEE. The ends lost 4 bases at V and 5 bases at J; junction bases unmatched: 2. The length of the CDR3 is 12 residues. The CDR3 loop is CASSPRGHEQYF. The CDR3 region has the DNA TGTGCCAGCAGCCCCAGGGGGCACGAGCAGTACTTC.